The subject of this entry is one T cell receptor (beta chain). What it binds is not known. This record comes from a study of CXCR3-negative and CXCR3-positive naive CD8 T cells. General observations from the study: After cryopreservation, expression of CXCR3 was partially reduced, and most assays were run with fresh PBMCs. Each naive subset displayed comparably high diversity, whereas memory CD8+ cells displayed much lower diversity. Researchers report that CXCR3-positive naive cells carry more hydrophobic TRB CDR3s than CXCR3-negative naive cells. CXCR3-negative and CXCR3-positive naive cells shared comparable TRBV-TRBJ usage, but memory cells did not.

UMI labels and 5' RACE were used to prepare the TRB cDNA libraries. TCRdb reprocessed the 5' RACE reads; each CDR3 protein has one entry and no DNA is given. The sample shows 55,000 to 70,000 distinct CDR3 sequences, and approximately 0.72% sits with its ten largest clones. The germline V gene encodes CDR1 MNHEY and CDR2 SVGAGI. The CDR3 totals 17 residues. The sequenced sample was naive CXCR3+ CD8+ T cells from blood. Subset reported: CD45RO-CCR7+CD27+CD95- naive CD8+ T cells expressing CXCR3 (TNR3+). The V gene is TRBV6-5, the J gene TRBJ1-2. This clonotype was obtained from a human donor in good health. Some clones in this sample may be carry-over from other donors' samples. The CDR3 is CASSYSVRGGGLDGYTF.